Following are 17 T cell receptor beta chains from one sample sequenced in a study of T cells after yellow fever vaccination. Via MiXCR, TCRdb re-called the 5' RACE reads, giving one row per CDR3 protein. The sample holds 200,000 to 250,000 distinct CDR3 sequences, less than 8.5% seen once. The input for sequencing was CD4+ T cells sorted from PBMCs, taken 15 days after the yellow fever booster vaccination. Every receptor here comes from a man aged 25 to 45 who received the YFV17D yellow fever vaccine.

There are a few counts of this clonotype. V gene TRBV29-1 combines with J gene TRBJ1-2; TRBD1 matches at 7 bases. The CDR3 loop spans 11 amino acids. J lost 8 bases, V lost 6 bases, and 6 bases had no gene match. Germline V gene lookup returns CDR1 SQVTM and CDR2 ANQGSEA. CDR3 amino acids: CSVRQGLGYTF. The CDR3 region has the DNA TGCAGCGTGCGACAGGGACTGGGCTACACCTTC.

The CDR3 sequence is CSAEKDEQFF. DNA for the CDR3: TGCAGTGCTGAGAAGGATGAGCAGTTCTTC. The rearrangement links TRBV20-1 to TRBJ2-1; unclear D gene. The germline gives CDR1 DFQATT, CDR2 SNEGSKA (reference sequence). CDR3 length: 10 residues. V was trimmed by 5 bases and J by 8 bases, leaving 7 bases between them.

This clonotype showed up many times. This chain connects TRBV15 to TRBJ2-1; 9 positions agree with TRBD2. The germline gives CDR1 LNHNV, CDR2 YYDKDF (reference sequence). Trimming at V came to 0 bases and at J to 12 bases, leaving 9 bases not matched to a gene. The CDR3 spans 15 residues. Here the CDR3 reads CATSREVAGAMWQFF. The CDR3 DNA is TGTGCCACCAGCAGAGAGGTAGCGGGAGCTATGTGGCAGTTCTTC. The full variable domain, rest sourced from reference TRBV15 and TRBJ2-1, is DAMVIQNPRYQVTQFGKPVTLSCSQTLNHNVMYWYQQKSSQAPKLLFHYYDKDFNNEADTPDNFQSRRPNTSFCFLDIRSPGLGDTAMYLCATSREVAGAMWQFFGPGTRLTVL.

With regard to this clonotype: A much larger clonotype is one base distant, so this may be a read error. The chain recombines TRBV10-3 with TRBJ2-5; D call uncertain. Germline values: CDR1 ENHRY, CDR2 SYGVKD. The CDR3 spans 12 residues. V dropped 6 bases and J dropped 5 bases, with 10 bases sitting between them. The CDR3 reads CAISPRNETQYF. As DNA, the CDR3 is TGTGCCATCAGCCCTAGAAACGAGACCCAGTACTTC.

This chain joins TRBV9 and TRBJ2-1, with 7 nucleotides matching TRBD2. The trim removed 0 bases at V and 1 base at J, leaving 7 bases unmatched. CDR1 and CDR2 (germline): SGDLS, YYNGEE. This CDR3 is 17 amino acids long. The CDR3 protein is CASSVVGAGESYNEQFF. DNA of the CDR3: TGTGCCAGCAGCGTAGTAGGCGCGGGAGAGTCCTACAATGAGCAGTTCTTC.

Many counts were recorded for this clonotype. The chain joins TRBV7-3 to TRBJ1-1; TRBD1 aligns across 9 bases. CDR1 and CDR2 from the germline V gene are SGHTA and FQGTGA. The CDR3 consists of 14 residues. J was trimmed by 6 bases and V by 5 bases; bases with no gene match: 7. In nucleotides, the CDR3 is TGTGCCAGCAGCCCAGACAGGGGGTCGGCTGAAGCTTTCTTT. Its protein is CASSPDRGSAEAFF.

This clonotype appeared a few times. The chain employs TRBV27 and TRBJ1-1; D possibly corresponds to TRBD1 (5 bases). Trimming took 5 bases from V and 0 from J, leaving 16 bases between them. In germline, CDR1 is MNHEY, CDR2 SMNVEV (reference sequence). CDR3 length equals 16 residues. The CDR3 coding sequence is TGTGCCAGCAGTATCCTCCGGACATCCATGAACACTGAAGCTTTCTTT. It yields the protein CASSILRTSMNTEAFF.

This sequence joins TRBV4-3 and TRBJ1-5, with 8 bases lining up with TRBD1. The CDR3 consists of 15 residues. In germline, CDR1 is LGHNA, CDR2 YSLEER. V lost 0 bases, J lost 4 bases, and 2 bases stayed unmatched. The CDR3 coding sequence is TGCGCCAGCAGCCAAGATAGGACAGGGAATCAGCCCCAGCATTTT. Translated, it gives CASSQDRTGNQPQHF.

V is TRBV25-1 and J is TRBJ2-3; a possible D gene is TRBD1 (5 bases). V was shortened by 4 bases and J by 2 bases, with 19 bases between the two germline ends. CDR3 size: 17 residues. Germline assignment: CDR1 MGHDK and CDR2 SYGVNS. CDR3 sequence: CASSGGSMRQNTDTQYF. CDR3 in DNA: TGTGCCAGCAGTGGTGGCTCCATGAGACAGAACACAGATACGCAGTATTTT.

The table lists this clonotype with a few counts. The DNA of the CDR3 is TGTGCCAACACCCGGGACGCACAGTCAGATACGCAGTATTTT. Translated, it gives CANTRDAQSDTQYF. J is TRBJ2-3 and V is TRBV21-1; the table's TRBD1 call for D was not verified on the DNA. TRBV21-1 is assigned pseudogene status. This CDR3 region has 14 residues.

This clonotype came up a few times. The chain has TRBV12-3 or TRBV12-4 and TRBJ2-7; D may correspond to TRBD1 or TRBD2 (5 bases each). V gave up 6 bases and J gave up 6 bases, with 12 bases separating them. This CDR3 is 12 amino acids long. CDR3 sequence (DNA): TGTGCCAGCAGCTGGGGGTGGGTCGAGCAGTACTTC. Translation: CASSWGWVEQYF.

This clonotype has a handful of counts. This chain uses TRBV20-1 with TRBJ1-5; TRBD1 might be the D (5 bases). V was clipped by 4 bases and J by 3 bases, with 13 bases between them. This CDR3 spans 14 amino acids. Germline CDR1 reads DFQATT; CDR2 reads SNEGSKA (reference sequence). CDR3 sequence (DNA): TGCAGTGCTAATCCCGGGACTTTCAATCAGCCCCAGCATTTT. Protein sequence: CSANPGTFNQPQHF.

This chain joins TRBV4-3 and TRBJ2-7; D is unclear. In germline, CDR1 is LGHNA, CDR2 YSLEER. The CDR3 has 16 amino acids. V shed 3 bases and J shed 1 base, with 16 bases lying between them. CDR3 residues: CASSHTTTLISYEQYF. DNA for the CDR3: TGCGCCAGCAGCCACACTACCACGCTCATTTCCTACGAGCAGTACTTC.

V usage is TRBV6-2 or TRBV6-3 and J usage is TRBJ2-3; the D gene is possibly TRBD2 (5 bases). V lost 6 bases to trimming and J lost 10 bases, with 17 bases between them. This CDR3 region has 13 residues. Germline values: CDR1 MNHEY, CDR2 SVGEGT. CDR3 region: CASRTIRGTAQYF. CDR3 coding DNA: TGTGCCAGCAGAACAATACGGGGTACGGCGCAGTATTTT.

About this clonotype: Given a much more abundant clone one base away, this may be a read error. The chain is built from TRBV29-1 and TRBJ1-1; D is unresolved. Trimming left V 5 bases short and J 1 base short, with 8 bases between. Germline V gene lookup returns CDR1 SQVTM and CDR2 ANQGSEA. The CDR3 spans 12 residues. The CDR3 region is CSVQFRNTEAFF. As DNA, the CDR3 is TGCAGCGTTCAATTTCGGAACACTGAAGCTTTCTTT.

The table lists this clonotype with a few counts. V and J are TRBV27 and TRBJ2-7; 10 nucleotides align to TRBD2. Per the germline V gene, CDR1 is MNHEY and CDR2 is SMNVEV (reference sequence). The CDR3 runs to 16 residues. With 5 bases clipped from V and 3 bases from J, the junction kept 10 bases outside the gene matches. The CDR3 bases are TGTGCCAGCAGTGCGAATCTAGCGGGGGCTTACTACGAGCAGTACTTC. This gives the protein CASSANLAGAYYEQYF.

This clonotype has ten or more counts. This rearrangement joins TRBV12-3 or TRBV12-4 to TRBJ1-1; D gene unclear. V was shortened by 2 bases and J by 7 bases, with 5 bases between the two germline ends. The CDR3 loop spans 11 amino acids. The CDR3 DNA follows: TGTGCCAGCAGTTTAAGGTTTGAAGCTTTCTTT. It translates to CASSLRFEAFF.